One and the same sample provided the 17 T cell receptor beta chains below, sequenced in a study of cytomegalovirus exposure and HLA in healthy donors. The PCR ran on 60 Vbeta and 13 Jbeta primers. The data were produced by immunoSEQ multiplex PCR, yet TCRdb's version contains in-frame clones alone and is incomplete. The sample holds around 100,000 clones; around three quarters are singletons and the top ten take 4.1%. The sample consisted of PBMCs. These receptors all stem from a man between 35 and 55 years old in good health and CMV-seronegative.

The chain uses TRBV5-1 and TRBJ1-1; D ambiguous. Germline-derived CDR1 and CDR2 are SGHRS and YFSETQ. The CDR3 sequence is 15 residues long. Trimming took 0 bases from V and 7 from J, leaving 16 bases between them. In DNA form, the CDR3 reads TGCGCCAGCAGCTTGGCCGGTTTGCGTACCGGTGAAGCTTTCTTT. It is translated as CASSLAGLRTGEAFF. Variable domain in full (rest from reference TRBV5-1 and TRBJ1-1): KAGVTQTPRYLIKTRGQQVTLSCSPISGHRSVSWYQQTPGQGLQFLFEYFSETQRNKGNFPGRFSGRQFSNSRSEMNVSTLELGDSALYLCASSLAGLRTGEAFFGQGTRLTVV.

This chain joins TRBV10-2 and TRBJ2-7; 12 bases line up with TRBD2. V dropped 6 bases and J dropped 2; count of bases not matched to a gene: 5. CDR1 WSHSY and CDR2 SAAADI come from the germline V gene. The CDR3 covers 15 residues. The CDR3 is CASSTLAGGTYEQYF. In DNA, the CDR3 is TGCGCCAGCAGCACTCTAGCGGGGGGGACCTACGAGCAGTACTTC.

The chain links TRBV4-1 to TRBJ1-1; 7 bases agree with TRBD1. The CDR3 covers 14 residues. Trimming took 4 bases from V and 1 from J; bases not matched to a gene: 3. CDR1 is MGHRA and CDR2 is YSYEKL in the germline V gene. The CDR3 DNA reads as TGCGCCAGCAGCCTCAGGGGGACGAACACTGAAGCTTTCTTT. Translated: CASSLRGTNTEAFF.

The rearrangement uses TRBV6-5 and TRBJ2-5, with a weak D call TRBD1 (6 bases). Per the germline V gene, CDR1 is MNHEY and CDR2 is SVGAGI. The CDR3 sequence is 12 residues long. CDR3 DNA sequence: TGTGCTATGGGGGCGTACCAAGAGACCCAGTACTTC. It yields the protein CAMGAYQETQYF.

J is TRBJ1-2 and V is TRBV5-6, with no clear D. The CDR3 length is 14 residues. V lost 4 bases and J lost 1, with 11 bases in between. Germline CDR1 and CDR2: SGHDT and YYEEEE. CDR3 nucleotides: TGTGCCAGCAGCCGGGATTGGGTTAACTATGGCTACACCTTC. Its protein is CASSRDWVNYGYTF.

The V call is TRBV11-2, the J call TRBJ1-4; the match to TRBD1 covers 7 bases. Germline CDR1 SGHAT, CDR2 FQNNGV. This CDR3 has 16 amino acids. Losses at the gene ends were 2 bases for V and 2 bases for J; bases not matched to a gene: 5. CDR3 coding DNA: TGTGCCAGCAGCTTAAGCAACAGGGGCACTAATGAAAAACTGTTTTTT. As protein: CASSLSNRGTNEKLFF.

On this clone itself: Other DNA sequences in the same sample also yield this CDR3. J is TRBJ1-4 and V is TRBV5-1; 9 bases fit TRBD1. The V segment lost 0 bases and the J segment 7 bases; nucleotides outside the gene matches: 4. The CDR3 runs 15 residues. Looked up from germline, CDR1 is SGHRS and CDR2 is YFSETQ. CDR3 sequence: CASSLAGQGGEKLFF. The CDR3 coding sequence is TGCGCCAGCAGCTTGGCGGGACAGGGAGGTGAAAAACTGTTTTTT.

The chain employs TRBV5-1 and TRBJ2-5; 7 nucleotides align to TRBD2. Germline V gives CDR1 SGHRS, CDR2 YFSETQ. The CDR3 totals 14 residues. Losses at the gene ends were 1 base for V and 3 bases for J; bases not matched to a gene: 3. The chain's CDR3 is CASSLTSGEETQYF. The DNA of the CDR3 is TGCGCCAGCAGCTTGACCAGCGGGGAAGAGACCCAGTACTTC.

A remark on this clone: Other nucleotide sequences from this sample produce the same CDR3. The chain recombines TRBV18 with TRBJ1-5; 9 positions match TRBD1. V trimming: 6 bases; J trimming: 4 bases; junction bases outside the gene matches: 4. Germline CDR1 is KGHSH and CDR2 is LQKENI. CDR3 length equals 14 residues. The CDR3 DNA reads TGTGCCAGCTCTCCCGGACAGGGGAATCAGCCCCAGCATTTT. It encodes CASSPGQGNQPQHF.

The chain uses TRBV6-1 and TRBJ2-2; TRBD1 matches 7 bases. The CDR3 length is 14 residues. CDR1 and CDR2 (germline): MNHNS, SASEGT. J lost 0 bases, V lost 8 bases, and 3 bases had no gene match. The CDR3 here is CASYRGSNTGELFF. The CDR3 coding sequence is TGTGCCAGCTACAGGGGCTCGAACACCGGGGAGCTGTTTTTT.

There are a few counts of this clone. The chain recombines TRBV6-1 with TRBJ1-1; possibly TRBD1 for D (5 bases). V gave up 4 bases and J gave up 11 bases, with 11 bases separating them. This CDR3 is 11 amino acids long. CDR1 MNHNS and CDR2 SASEGT come from the germline V gene. The CDR3, as DNA: TGTGCCAGCAGTGTGGGGCGGCTGGCTTTCTTT. Amino acid sequence: CASSVGRLAFF.

On this clone itself: Mismatch with germline at one junction end may stem from a read error. The rearrangement links TRBV7-9 to TRBJ1-6; D perhaps matches TRBD1 (6 bases). Looked up from germline, CDR1 is SEHNR and CDR2 is FQNEAQ (reference sequence). This CDR3 is built from 18 residues. CDR3 region: CSSSPWTATSSYNSPLHF. The CDR3 DNA reads as TGTTCCAGCAGCCCTTGGACAGCCACGAGCTCCTATAATTCACCCCTCCACTTT.

This clone occurred once. The chain is built from TRBV7-2 and TRBJ2-1; the D is unclear. The CDR3 runs to 17 residues. The germline CDR1 and CDR2 sequences are SGHTA and FQGNSA. Trimming removed 4 bases from V and 0 bases from J, with 16 bases in between. The CDR3 region has the DNA TGTGCCAGCAGCTCTCCAACTGCGCCGAGCTCCTACAATGAGCAGTTCTTC. Translating gives CASSSPTAPSSYNEQFF.

The V and J genes are TRBV27 and TRBJ2-3; TRBD2 matches 13 bases. The CDR3 has 15 amino acids. The J segment lost 0 bases and the V segment lost 9 bases, leaving 3 bases of the junction unmatched. The germline CDR1 and CDR2 sequences are MNHEY and SMNVEV (reference sequence). The CDR3 reads CARLAGGSSTDTQYF. Here the CDR3 DNA reads TGTGCCAGACTAGCGGGGGGGTCTAGCACAGATACGCAGTATTTT.

The chain is built from TRBV9 and TRBJ2-1; 12 nucleotides agree with TRBD2. The CDR3 runs to 14 residues. The germline V gene encodes CDR1 SGDLS and CDR2 YYNGEE. The trim removed 3 bases at V and 9 bases at J, leaving 4 bases unmatched. Written as DNA, the CDR3 is TGTGCCAGCAGCGGACTAGCGGGGGCCGGTGAGCAGTTCTTC. Its translation is CASSGLAGAGEQFF. Full variable domain (outside the CDR3, taken from reference TRBV9 and TRBJ2-1): DSGVTQTPKHLITATGQRVTLRCSPRSGDLSVYWYQQSLDQGLQFLIQYYNGEERAKGNILERFSAQQFPDLHSELNLSSLELGDSALYFCASSGLAGAGEQFFGPGTRLTVL.

The chain uses TRBV5-1 and TRBJ1-3; TRBD1 might be the D (5 bases). This CDR3 spans 15 amino acids. Trimming shortened V by 3 bases and J by 0 bases, and 10 bases separated the two germline ends. The germline V gene encodes CDR1 SGHRS and CDR2 YFSETQ. The chain's CDR3 is CASSWGGSSGNTIYF. The CDR3 DNA reads as TGCGCCAGCAGCTGGGGGGGTAGCTCTGGAAACACCATATATTTT. The variable domain in full, completed from reference TRBV5-1 and TRBJ1-3, reads KAGVTQTPRYLIKTRGQQVTLSCSPISGHRSVSWYQQTPGQGLQFLFEYFSETQRNKGNFPGRFSGRQFSNSRSEMNVSTLELGDSALYLCASSWGGSSGNTIYFGEGSWLTVV.

The chain has TRBV7-2 and TRBJ1-1; possible D gene TRBD1, 6 bases. Trimming stripped 1 base from V and 8 bases from J, with 11 bases between. CDR3 length: 13 amino acids. Germline loops: CDR1 SGHTA, CDR2 FQGNSA. The CDR3 region is CASSLGYGTEAFF. CDR3 nucleotide sequence: TGTGCCAGCAGCTTAGGTTACGGGACAGAAGCTTTCTTT. Variable domain in full (rest from reference TRBV7-2 and TRBJ1-1): GAGVSQSPSNKVTEKGKDVELRCDPISGHTALYWYRQSLGQGLEFLIYFQGNSAPDKSGLPSDRFSAERTGGSVSTLTIQRTQQEDSAVYLCASSLGYGTEAFFGQGTRLTVV.